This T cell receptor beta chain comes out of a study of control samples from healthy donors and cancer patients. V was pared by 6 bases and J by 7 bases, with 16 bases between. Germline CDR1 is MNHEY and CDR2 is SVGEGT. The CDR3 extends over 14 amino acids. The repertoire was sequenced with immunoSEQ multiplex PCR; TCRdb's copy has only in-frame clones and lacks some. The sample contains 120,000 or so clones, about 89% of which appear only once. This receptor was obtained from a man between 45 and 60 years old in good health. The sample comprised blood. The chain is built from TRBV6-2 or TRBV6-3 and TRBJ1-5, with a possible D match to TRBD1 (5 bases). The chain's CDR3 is CASSTLGVIQPQHF. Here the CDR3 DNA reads TGTGCCAGCAGCACTTTAGGGGTAATCCAGCCCCAGCATTTT.